The 2 T cell receptor beta chains listed next were all sequenced from one sample in a study of T cell clonality in common variable immunodeficiency. Clones were read by immunoSEQ multiplex PCR, and TCRdb kept only the in-frame ones, dropping some. The sample has just over 25,000 clones, none seen only once; the top ten hold approximately 24%. Their cognate antigens are unknown. Study-level findings and limits: Fewer deletions and N-nucleotide insertions were reportedly seen in common variable immunodeficiency TCR beta sequences.

The sample was peripheral blood mononuclear cells. These receptors came from a human donor with common variable immunodeficiency.

On this clone itself: The CDR3 end is not reached by the read, which stops 3 residues before it; the germline J gene fills it in. The chain has TRBV18 and TRBJ2-5; TRBD1 aligns across 9 bases. Germline V gene data show CDR1 as KGHSH and CDR2 as LQKENI. The CDR3 is 16 amino acids. V lost 3 bases and J lost 1; bases outside the gene matches: 6. Incomplete CDR3 DNA: TGTGCCAGCTCACCCCCGGGACAGGGATCCCAAGAGACC. As protein: CASSPPGQGSQET. Given in full, the CDR3 is CASSPPGQGSQETQYF.

This clone has a handful of counts. The read terminates 3 residues before the CDR3 end, so the remaining end is supplied by the germline J gene. The chain combines TRBV7-8 with TRBJ2-7; TRBD1 matches at 10 bases. After removal of 3 bases from V and 0 bases from J, the junction contained 8 bases not matched to a gene. CDR1 SGHVS and CDR2 FQNEAQ come from the germline V gene. This CDR3 contains 17 residues. The CDR3 sequence is CASSFPRDRGNSYEQYF. Incomplete CDR3 DNA: TGTGCCAGCAGCTTTCCCCGGGACAGGGGAAACTCCTACGAG.